This is a list of T cell receptor beta chains from one sample in a study of early T cells in non-severe SARS-CoV-2 infection. TCRdb used MiXCR to reprocess the 5' RACE reads, holding one entry per CDR3 protein. The table lists around 56,000 distinct CDR3 sequences, roughly 8% of them singletons. Source: whole blood, taken at baseline. The origin of the receptors is an adult who was a healthcare worker with PCR-confirmed SARS-CoV-2 infection or an uninfected control (not recorded which). CDR3s include the opening cysteine and the closing phenylalanine or tryptophan. Each record gives: clone size, J gene, CDR3 length, V gene, D gene, CDR3 DNA, CDR3 protein. A D gene is named only where the DNA matches it firmly. For some rows the clone size is stated as once, few or many, or as a class when expanded; others skip it.

>.|TRBJ1-2|17|TRBV20-1|.
TGCAGTGCTCACCGAGGACGGAGATTTCTCCCTAACTATGGCTACACCTTC
CSAHRGRRFLPNYGYTF
>many|TRBJ2-5|14|TRBV29-1|.
TGCAGCGTTGAAGGCGCGGCCATACAAGAGACCCAGTACTTC
CSVEGAAIQETQYF
>.|TRBJ2-7|16|TRBV27|TRBD2
TGTGCCAGCAGTAGACTAGCGGGAGAGGGTCTGTACGAGCAGTACTTC
CASSRLAGEGLYEQYF
>once|TRBJ2-5|15|TRBV10-3|.
TGTGCCATCAGTGAGGGCAGGGGCGTCCAAGAGACCCAGTACTTC
CAISEGRGVQETQYF
>.|TRBJ2-6|17|TRBV12-3/TRBV12-4|TRBD2
TGTGCCAGCAGTTTTACTAGCGGGACCTCTGGGGCCAACGTCCTGACTTTC
CASSFTSGTSGANVLTF
>many|TRBJ2-1|14|TRBV28|TRBD2
TGTGCCAGCAGTTTGCTAGCGGAGAGGGATGAGCAGTTCTTC
CASSLLAERDEQFF
>.|TRBJ1-4|12|TRBV5-1|.
TGCGCCAGCAGCTTGGGCCATGAAAAACTGTTTTTT
CASSLGHEKLFF
>few|TRBJ2-1|15|TRBV12-3/TRBV12-4|TRBD1
TGTGCCAGCAGTGATCCGGGACAGGGAACCGATGAGCAGTTCTTC
CASSDPGQGTDEQFF
>many|TRBJ2-5|13|TRBV20-1|.
TGCAGTGCTAGTCGGGGGCTGGGGGGGACCCAGTACTTC
CSASRGLGGTQYF
>.|TRBJ1-6|14|TRBV28|.
TGTGCCAGCAGGCAGGGTTTCTATAATTCACCCCTCCACTTT
CASRQGFYNSPLHF